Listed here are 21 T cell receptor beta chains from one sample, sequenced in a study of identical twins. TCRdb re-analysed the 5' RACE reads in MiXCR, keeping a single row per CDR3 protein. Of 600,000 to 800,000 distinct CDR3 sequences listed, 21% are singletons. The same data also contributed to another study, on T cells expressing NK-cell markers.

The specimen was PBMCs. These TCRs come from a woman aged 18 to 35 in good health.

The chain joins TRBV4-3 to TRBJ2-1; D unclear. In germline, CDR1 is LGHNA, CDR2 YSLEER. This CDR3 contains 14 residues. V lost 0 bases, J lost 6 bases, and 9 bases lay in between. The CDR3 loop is CASSQEPRANEQFF. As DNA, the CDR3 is TGCGCCAGCAGCCAAGAACCCCGGGCCAATGAGCAGTTCTTC.

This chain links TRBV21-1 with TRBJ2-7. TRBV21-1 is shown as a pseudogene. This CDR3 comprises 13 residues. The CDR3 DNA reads TGTGCCAGCAGCAAACCGGCAGCCCACGAGCAGTACTTC. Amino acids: CASSKPAAHEQYF.

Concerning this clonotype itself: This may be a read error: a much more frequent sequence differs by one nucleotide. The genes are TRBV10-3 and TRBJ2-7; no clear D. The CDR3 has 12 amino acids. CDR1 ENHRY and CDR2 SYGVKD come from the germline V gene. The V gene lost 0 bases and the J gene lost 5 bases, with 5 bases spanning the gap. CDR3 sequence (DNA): TGTGCCATCAGTGAGTCAAGTCACGAGCAGTACTTC. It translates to CAISESSHEQYF.

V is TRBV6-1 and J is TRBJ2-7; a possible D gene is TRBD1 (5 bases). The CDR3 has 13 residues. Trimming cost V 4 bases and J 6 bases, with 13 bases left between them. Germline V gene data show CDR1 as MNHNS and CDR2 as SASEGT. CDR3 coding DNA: TGTGCCAGCAGTGCGACAGCCCCCGGCGAGCAGTACTTC. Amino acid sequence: CASSATAPGEQYF.

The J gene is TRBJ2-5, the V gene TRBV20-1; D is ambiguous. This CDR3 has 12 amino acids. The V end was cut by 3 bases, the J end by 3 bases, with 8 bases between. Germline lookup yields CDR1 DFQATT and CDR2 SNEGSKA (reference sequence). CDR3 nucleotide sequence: TGCAGTGCTAGTCGGCAGGAAGAGACCCAGTACTTC. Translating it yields CSASRQEETQYF.

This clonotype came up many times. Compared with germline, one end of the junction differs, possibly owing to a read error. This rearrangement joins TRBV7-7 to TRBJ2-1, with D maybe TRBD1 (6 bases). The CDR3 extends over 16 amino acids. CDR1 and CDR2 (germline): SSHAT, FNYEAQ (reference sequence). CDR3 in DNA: TGTGCTAGCAGCTTACGTGCAGGGGTCTCCTACAATGAGCAGTTCTTC. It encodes CASSLRAGVSYNEQFF.

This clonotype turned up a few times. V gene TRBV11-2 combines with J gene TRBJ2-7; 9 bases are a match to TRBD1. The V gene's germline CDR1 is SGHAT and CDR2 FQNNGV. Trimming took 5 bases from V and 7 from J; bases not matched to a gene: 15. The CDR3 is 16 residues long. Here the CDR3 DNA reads TGTGCCAGCAGCAAAATTACCGGGACAGGGAAAGGGGAGCAGTACTTC. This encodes CASSKITGTGKGEQYF.

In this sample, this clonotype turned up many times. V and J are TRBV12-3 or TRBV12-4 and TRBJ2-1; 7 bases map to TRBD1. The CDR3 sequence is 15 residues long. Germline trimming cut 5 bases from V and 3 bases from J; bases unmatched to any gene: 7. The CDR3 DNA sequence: TGTGCCAGCAGTAGAGAACGGACAGGCTACAATGAGCAGTTCTTC. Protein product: CASSRERTGYNEQFF.

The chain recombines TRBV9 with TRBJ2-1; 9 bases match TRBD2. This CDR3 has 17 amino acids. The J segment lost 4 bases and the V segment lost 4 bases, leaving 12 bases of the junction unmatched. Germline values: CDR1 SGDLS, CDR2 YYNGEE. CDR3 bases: TGTGCCAGCAGCTTCCCCCGCGGTAGCGGGAGTTACAATGAGCAGTTCTTC. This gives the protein CASSFPRGSGSYNEQFF.

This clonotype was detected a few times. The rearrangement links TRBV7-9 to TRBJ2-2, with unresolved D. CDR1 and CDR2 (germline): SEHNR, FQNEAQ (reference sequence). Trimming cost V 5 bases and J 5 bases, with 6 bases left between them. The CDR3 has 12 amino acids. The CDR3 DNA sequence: TGTGCCAGCAGCCCTATGACCGGGGAGCTGTTTTTT. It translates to CASSPMTGELFF.

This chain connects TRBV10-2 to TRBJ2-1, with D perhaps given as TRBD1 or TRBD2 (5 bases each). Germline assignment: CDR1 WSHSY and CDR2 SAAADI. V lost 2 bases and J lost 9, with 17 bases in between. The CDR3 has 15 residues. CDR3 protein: CASSENYGGGGEQFF. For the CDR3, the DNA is TGCGCCAGCAGTGAGAACTACGGTGGGGGTGGTGAGCAGTTCTTC.

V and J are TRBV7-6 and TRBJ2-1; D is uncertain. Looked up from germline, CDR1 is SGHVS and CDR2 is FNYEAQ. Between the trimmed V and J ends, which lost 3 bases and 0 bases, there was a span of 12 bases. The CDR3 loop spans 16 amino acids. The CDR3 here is CASSLNTASSYNEQFF. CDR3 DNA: TGTGCCAGCAGCTTGAATACGGCGAGCTCCTACAATGAGCAGTTCTTC.

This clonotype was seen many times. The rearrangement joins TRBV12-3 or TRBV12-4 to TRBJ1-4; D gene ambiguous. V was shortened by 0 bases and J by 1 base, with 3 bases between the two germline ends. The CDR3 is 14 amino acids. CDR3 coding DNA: TGTGCCAGCAGTTTAGCGGTAACTAATGAAAAACTGTTTTTT. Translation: CASSLAVTNEKLFF.

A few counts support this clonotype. Written as DNA, the CDR3 is TGCAGTGCCGACGAGAACACCGGGGAGCTGTTTTTT. It specifies CSADENTGELFF. This chain links TRBV20-1 with TRBJ2-2; D ambiguous. Trimming stripped 6 bases from V and 1 base from J, with 6 bases between. Germline CDR1 reads DFQATT; CDR2 reads SNEGSKA (reference sequence). The CDR3 extends over 12 amino acids.

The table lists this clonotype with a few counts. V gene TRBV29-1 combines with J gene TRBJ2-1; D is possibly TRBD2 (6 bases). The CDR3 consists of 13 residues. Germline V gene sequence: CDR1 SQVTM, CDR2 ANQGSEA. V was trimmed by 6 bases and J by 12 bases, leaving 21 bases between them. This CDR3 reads CSVVSAEGMMQFF. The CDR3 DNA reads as TGCAGCGTCGTGTCCGCGGAGGGGATGATGCAGTTCTTC.

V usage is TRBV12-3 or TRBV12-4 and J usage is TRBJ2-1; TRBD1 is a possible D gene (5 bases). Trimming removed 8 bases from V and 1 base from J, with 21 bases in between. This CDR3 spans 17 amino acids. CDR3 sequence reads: CASQGFQAMMSYNEQFF. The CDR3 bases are TGTGCCAGCCAGGGATTTCAAGCGATGATGTCCTACAATGAGCAGTTCTTC.

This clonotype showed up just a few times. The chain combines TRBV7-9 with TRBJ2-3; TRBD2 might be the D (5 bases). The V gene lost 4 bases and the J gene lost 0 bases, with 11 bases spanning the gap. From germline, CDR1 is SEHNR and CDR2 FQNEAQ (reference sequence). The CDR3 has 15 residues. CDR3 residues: CASSWPERSTDTQYF. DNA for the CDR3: TGTGCCAGCAGCTGGCCGGAGCGGAGCACAGATACGCAGTATTTT.

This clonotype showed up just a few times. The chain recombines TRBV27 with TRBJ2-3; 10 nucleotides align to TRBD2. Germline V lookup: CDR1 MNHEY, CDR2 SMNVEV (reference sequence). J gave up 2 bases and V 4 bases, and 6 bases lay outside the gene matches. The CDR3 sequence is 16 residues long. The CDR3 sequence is CASSSRTSGLTDTQYF. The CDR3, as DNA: TGTGCCAGCAGTTCCAGGACTAGCGGACTCACAGATACGCAGTATTTT.

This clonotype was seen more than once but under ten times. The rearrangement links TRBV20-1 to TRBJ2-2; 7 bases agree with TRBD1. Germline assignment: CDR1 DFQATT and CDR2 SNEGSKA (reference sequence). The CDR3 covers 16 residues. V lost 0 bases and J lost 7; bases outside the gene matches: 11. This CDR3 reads CSARDSQLGGNGELFF. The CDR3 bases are TGCAGTGCTAGAGATTCCCAACTAGGGGGCAACGGGGAGCTGTTTTTT.

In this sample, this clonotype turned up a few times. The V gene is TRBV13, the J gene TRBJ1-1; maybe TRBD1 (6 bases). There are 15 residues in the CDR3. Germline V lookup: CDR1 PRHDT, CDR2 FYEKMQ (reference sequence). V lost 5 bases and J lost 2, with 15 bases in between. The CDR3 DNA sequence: TGTGCCAGCAGCGAAGAGGACAGCCGTAACACTGAAGCTTTCTTT. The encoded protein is CASSEEDSRNTEAFF.

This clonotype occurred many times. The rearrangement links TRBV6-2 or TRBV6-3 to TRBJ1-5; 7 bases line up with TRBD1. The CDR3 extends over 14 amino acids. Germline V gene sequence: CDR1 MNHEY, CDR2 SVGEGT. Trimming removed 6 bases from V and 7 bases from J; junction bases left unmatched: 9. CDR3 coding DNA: TGTGCCAGCAGCCCGGAACAGGGGATCCAGCCCCAGCATTTT. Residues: CASSPEQGIQPQHF.